This TCR beta chain was retrieved from a study of Ad26.COV2.S vaccination and SARS-CoV-2 variants. Study at large: Ad26.COV2.S was injected intramuscularly once or twice, 56 days apart.

As to treatment: approximately 18 received Ad26.COV2.S at low or high dose, single or two shots; 5 received placebo; per-sample allocation not given. Samples came from day 63 after the first vaccine or placebo injection. In Boston, an adult donor aged 18-55 years took part. Ad26.COV2.S expressed prefusion-stabilized spike from the original Wuhan strain. CDR1 GTSNPN and CDR2 SVGIG come from the germline V gene (reference sequence). The CDR3 has 15 amino acids. V was pared by 0 bases and J by 4 bases, with 13 bases between. Clones were sequenced by immunoSEQ multiplex PCR, and TCRdb holds only the in-frame ones, with some missing. Of more than 300,000 clones listed, roughly 90% are singletons.

The origin of this receptor is a person between 18 and 65 years old who received the Ad26.COV2.S COVID-19 vaccine or a placebo. V and J are TRBV30 and TRBJ1-5, with no clear D. Sequenced here: peripheral blood, sampled in a trial of Ad26.COV2.S vaccine versus placebo. This CDR3 is CAWSVTSTGNQPQHF. The CDR3 coding sequence is TGTGCCTGGAGTGTTACCAGCACGGGGAATCAGCCCCAGCATTTT.